This T cell receptor beta chain stems from a study of CD8+ T cells in alopecia areata (dated 2018 in TCRdb). The study in broad terms: Treated patients were enrolled in an open-label pilot trial of oral tofacitinib, 5 to 10 mg twice daily, for moderate-to-severe alopecia areata. Patients received tofacitinib for 6 to 18 months and were then followed off drug for 6 months to check for delayed response and recurrence. The study used high-throughput TCRbeta sequencing to examine T cell clonal expansion in alopecia areata, in both the C3H/HeJ mouse model and human patients. Human TCRbeta sequencing covered scalp tissue and sorted CD4+ and CD8+ peripheral blood T cells from patchy and totalis/universalis alopecia areata patients and healthy controls. Patients on tofacitinib were biopsied at baseline and after 4 and 24 weeks of treatment, and several of the patients also had a later scalp biopsy. Scalp clonality was compared across normal scalp (n=4), patchy alopecia areata scalp (n=8), and alopecia totalis/universalis scalp (n=8). RNA came from the PAXgene miRNA kit for fixed scalp, the miRNeasy kit for PBMCs, and the RNeasy kit for mouse skin. Amplification of TCRbeta CDR3 regions was done by immunoSEQ multiplex PCR using 35 Vbeta forward primers and 13 Jbeta reverse primers.

Regarding this clone: Its binding antigen is unknown. Base qualities are missing; no much larger clone stands one base away.

What the time point label conveys for this sample: baseline before oral tofacitinib. Lesional scalp punch biopsies and peripheral blood were collected from alopecia areata patients. After PBMCs were isolated by density centrifugation and stained for CD3, CD4 and CD8, a FACSAria was used to sort CD4+ and CD8+ T cells. The protocol used for the library was the immunoSEQ multiplex PCR assay. RNA was extracted from all samples and reverse transcribed into cDNA as template for TCR sequencing. SuperScript III was used to make first-strand cDNA, primed with a 2:1 mix of oligo-dT and random hexamers. A synthetic immune receptor repertoire was used to measure amplification bias, and any remaining bias was corrected computationally. Turning to the authors' computational methods: Raw reads were preprocessed for error removal, and CDR3 was defined according to IMGT conventions as running from the conserved cysteine to phenylalanine. Clonality was computed as 1 minus the Shannon entropy, with the entropy normalized by log2 of the number of productive unique TCRs. Whether each scalp clone was CD4 or CD8 was inferred by checking scalp TCRbeta sequences against the CD4 and CD8 repertoires from sorted blood. TCRdb re-hosts the immuneACCESS table, in-frame sequences only. Its copies lack some clones; in the studies checked, an unresolved V gene accounts for under half of them, and the cause for the rest is not known. The V and J calls and clone size are taken from that table; D and trimming were inferred from the DNA. Present in this sample are hundreds of thousands of clones, about 68% of which were seen just once. Around 1.2% of the sample is in the top ten clones.

The paper's findings and limits, for the study overall: Lesional scalp, especially in alopecia totalis/universalis, showed higher clonality and more expanded CD8+ clones than normal scalp, suggesting antigenic drive. Shared TCR sequences between patients were less evident than in mice, which may be partly attributable to HLA diversity in the patient population. Scalp TCR repertoire analysis is complicated because resident alphabeta T cells in normal human skin are also sequenced, whereas mouse skin is dominated by gammadelta T cells.

V was cut back by 7 bases and J by 0 bases, leaving a gap of 12 bases between them. The cysteine opens and the phenylalanine closes a CDR3 of 14 amino acids. The CDR3 DNA has 42 bases and is translated from base 1. CDR1 GTSNPN and CDR2 SVGIG were looked up in the germline V gene (reference sequence). The sequence was collected from a human donor with alopecia areata. Here the chain combines TRBV30 and TRBJ2-2; the D gene assignment is ambiguous. The specimen was CD4+ T cells sorted from blood, collected at week 0. The CDR3 reads CASKLLSNTGELFF. The nucleotide sequence is given as TGTGCCTCTAAACTGCTGTCGAACACCGGGGAGCTGTTTTTT.